These 26 T cell receptor beta chains share one sample of origin, sequenced in a study of cytomegalovirus exposure and HLA in healthy donors. Both 60 Vbeta primers and 13 Jbeta primers went into the PCR. Assay: immunoSEQ multiplex PCR; the TCRdb copy retains only in-frame clones and omits some. Of under 150,000 clones listed, around three quarters were seen once; the top ten hold over 2%. Sequencing was performed on PBMCs. The origin of the receptors is a man aged 25 to 40 in good health and CMV-seronegative.

V gene TRBV2 combines with J gene TRBJ1-5; D is unresolved. The germline CDR1 and CDR2 sequences are SNHLY and FYNNEI. This CDR3 contains 15 residues. V was clipped by 6 bases and J by 3 bases, with 15 bases between them. DNA for the CDR3: TGTGCCAGCAGGGGCGTAGGCCCCACCAATCAGCCCCAGCATTTT. Its translation: CASRGVGPTNQPQHF.

The chain recombines TRBV2 with TRBJ2-2; D remains unclear. The CDR3 length is 12 residues. V was trimmed by 8 bases and J by 4 bases, leaving 8 bases between them. Germline assignment: CDR1 SNHLY and CDR2 FYNNEI. DNA of the CDR3: TGTGCCAGCGGTAGCTTCACCGGGGAGCTGTTTTTT. This gives the protein CASGSFTGELFF.

J is TRBJ2-1 and V is TRBV7-9; no clear D. CDR1 is SEHNR and CDR2 is FQNEAQ in the germline V gene (reference sequence). V lost 2 bases and J lost 8, with 7 bases in between. The CDR3 is 12 amino acids. The CDR3 loop is CASSLLEHEQFF. CDR3 nucleotide sequence: TGTGCCAGCAGCTTACTGGAGCATGAGCAGTTCTTC.

The J gene is TRBJ1-1, the V gene TRBV10-1; D remains ambiguous. Germline V lookup: CDR1 WNHNN, CDR2 SYGVQD (reference sequence). The CDR3 is made up of 15 amino acids. With 0 bases removed from V and 1 base from J, the gap between germline ends came to 9 bases. The DNA of the CDR3 is TGCGCCAGCAGTGAGTCGGGCGGGTCGAACACTGAAGCTTTCTTT. Protein: CASSESGGSNTEAFF.

The chain uses TRBV29-1 and TRBJ1-1; D is perhaps TRBD1 (6 bases). CDR3 length equals 13 residues. V was pared by 5 bases and J by 4 bases, with 14 bases between. CDR1 is SQVTM and CDR2 is ANQGSEA in the germline V gene. CDR3 sequence reads: CSVWNRASTEAFF. CDR3 nucleotide sequence: TGCAGCGTTTGGAACAGGGCGTCCACTGAAGCTTTCTTT.

This clone was observed a handful of times. The V gene is TRBV4-1, the J gene TRBJ1-2, with D possibly TRBD1 on 5 matching bases. Germline CDR1 is MGHRA and CDR2 is YSYEKL. V was trimmed by 0 bases and J by 7 bases, leaving 15 bases between them. The CDR3 contains 15 residues. CDR3 protein: CASSQDEQGSSGYTF. The CDR3 DNA is TGCGCCAGCAGCCAAGACGAGCAGGGATCCAGTGGCTACACCTTC.

The J gene is TRBJ2-5, the V gene TRBV29-1; 8 positions match TRBD2. The J call may be wrong; the DNA end is better matched by TRBJ2-7. CDR3 size: 14 residues. Germline V gene data show CDR1 as SQVTM and CDR2 as ANQGSEA. CDR3 bases: TGCAGCGTGGGTTGGGCGGGGGGCAAGAGCGAGCAGTACTTC. Its translation is CSVGWAGGKSEQYF.

The genes are TRBV11-2 and TRBJ2-7; 7 nucleotides match TRBD1. V was clipped by 5 bases and J by 5 bases; unmatched bases: 9. CDR3 length: 14 residues. Germline V gene lookup returns CDR1 SGHAT and CDR2 FQNNGV. The CDR3, as DNA: TGTGCCAGCAGCAGAGAGGACAGGTCTCACGAGCAGTACTTC. Translating it yields CASSREDRSHEQYF.

In its sample, this clone was seen many times. This chain uses TRBV7-2 with TRBJ1-1; unclear D gene. This CDR3 is 13 amino acids long. V lost 3 bases to trimming and J lost 11 bases, with 16 bases between them. Germline values: CDR1 SGHTA, CDR2 FQGNSA. The CDR3 loop reads CASSFSSLEDAFF. The CDR3 nucleotides are TGTGCCAGCAGCTTTAGTTCTCTCGAAGATGCTTTCTTT.

In the case of this clone: This sample includes further DNA sequences coding for the same CDR3. This chain connects TRBV20-1 to TRBJ2-7, with D hard to call. The CDR3 is made up of 10 amino acids. Trimming cost V 6 bases and J 1 base, with 4 bases left between them. Germline lookup yields CDR1 DFQATT and CDR2 SNEGSKA (reference sequence). The CDR3 loop is CSAASYEQYF. In DNA form, the CDR3 reads TGCAGTGCAGCATCCTACGAGCAGTACTTC.

DNA of the CDR3: TGTGCCTGGAGGACTAGCGGGAGCTCCTATGAGCAGTTCTTC. Protein sequence: CAWRTSGSSYEQFF. The chain links TRBV30 to TRBJ2-1; 12 positions agree with TRBD2. The V gene end was trimmed by 3 bases and the J gene end by 8 bases; junction bases not matched to a gene: 5. The germline V gene has CDR1 GTSNPN and CDR2 SVGIG (reference sequence). CDR3 size: 14 residues. Using reference TRBV30 and TRBJ2-1 for the parts outside the CDR3, the full variable domain is SQTIHQWPATLVQPVGSPLSLECTVEGTSNPNLYWYRQAAGRGLQLLFYSVGIGQISSEVPQNLSASRPQDRQFILSSKKLLLSDSGFYLCAWRTSGSSYEQFFGPGTRLTVL.

The V gene is TRBV10-2, the J gene TRBJ1-5, with TRBD1 identical over 9 bases. The trim removed 6 bases at V and 6 bases at J, leaving 9 bases unmatched. The CDR3 length is 15 residues. From germline, CDR1 is WSHSY and CDR2 SAAADI. CDR3 sequence reads: CASRTGTGSVQPQHF. The CDR3 DNA follows: TGCGCCAGCAGGACTGGGACAGGGAGCGTTCAGCCCCAGCATTTT.

V and J are TRBV11-2 and TRBJ1-6; no definite D call. This CDR3 region has 15 residues. The germline V and J ends were trimmed by 5 bases and 5 bases, with 13 bases remaining between them. Germline V lookup: CDR1 SGHAT, CDR2 FQNNGV. The CDR3 is CASSRGNRDNSPLHF. In DNA form, the CDR3 reads TGTGCCAGCAGCCGCGGGAATAGGGATAATTCACCCCTCCACTTT.

The chain couples TRBV28 to TRBJ1-5; no firm D call. The CDR3 sequence is 13 residues long. With 7 bases removed from V and 7 bases from J, the gap between germline ends came to 14 bases. Germline assignment: CDR1 MDHEN and CDR2 SYDVKM. CDR3 DNA sequence: TGTGCCAGCAATTATGGCGGGCGGCAGCCCCAGCATTTT. It encodes CASNYGGRQPQHF. Together with reference TRBV28 and TRBJ1-5, the CDR3 gives the full variable domain: DVKVTQSSRYLVKRTGEKVFLECVQDMDHENMFWYRQDPGLGLRLIYFSYDVKMKEKGDIPEGYSVSREKKERFSLILESASTNQTSMYLCASNYGGRQPQHFGDGTRLSIL.

The genes are TRBV7-2 and TRBJ2-7; 11 bases map to TRBD2. CDR1 and CDR2 from the germline V gene are SGHTA and FQGNSA. The CDR3 runs 15 residues. The J segment lost 3 bases and the V segment lost 5 bases, leaving 6 bases of the junction unmatched. The CDR3 spells CASSTGLAGLYEQYF. CDR3 DNA sequence: TGTGCCAGCAGCACAGGACTAGCGGGTCTCTACGAGCAGTACTTC.

This chain uses TRBV5-6 with TRBJ1-6; 8 positions agree with TRBD1. The CDR3 extends over 17 amino acids. The V and J ends lost 0 bases and 9 bases, in that order; junction bases with no gene match: 11. Germline V gene lookup returns CDR1 SGHDT and CDR2 YYEEEE. Here the CDR3 DNA reads TGTGCCAGCAGCTTGGGTTTGGGTGGACAGGGCGCTTCACCCCTCCACTTT. Encoded protein: CASSLGLGGQGASPLHF.

This chain connects TRBV18 to TRBJ2-1; 15 bases match TRBD2. The CDR3 is 15 amino acids. Germline CDR1 is KGHSH and CDR2 is LQKENI. V gave up 6 bases and J gave up 9 bases; unmatched junction bases: 6. The CDR3 DNA follows: TGTGCCAGCTCGCCCGGGACTAGCGGGGGGCGTGAGCAGTTCTTC. Amino acids: CASSPGTSGGREQFF. The variable domain in full, with the rest retrieved from reference TRBV18 and TRBJ2-1, is NAGVMQNPRHLVRRRGQEARLRCSPMKGHSHVYWYRQLPEEGLKFMVYLQKENIIDESGMPKERFSAEFPKEGPSILRIQQVVRGDSAAYFCASSPGTSGGREQFFGPGTRLTVL.

The rearrangement uses TRBV29-1 and TRBJ1-1; D ambiguous. Trimming stripped 7 bases from V and 1 base from J, with 4 bases between. The CDR3 consists of 10 residues. The germline V gene has CDR1 SQVTM and CDR2 ANQGSEA. The DNA for the CDR3 is TGCAGCGCCGGGAACACTGAAGCTTTCTTT. This translates into CSAGNTEAFF.

This chain links TRBV6-6 with TRBJ1-4; TRBD1 matches at 7 bases. Unmatched junction bases numbered 9, after V lost 0 bases and J lost 8 bases. The germline V gene encodes CDR1 MNHNY and CDR2 SVGAGI (reference sequence). CDR3 length: 16 residues. The CDR3 sequence is CASSYSVTGLTEKLFF. The DNA for the CDR3 is TGTGCCAGCAGTTACTCGGTGACAGGGCTAACCGAAAAACTGTTTTTT.

The chain combines TRBV28 with TRBJ1-4; D uncertain. CDR3 size: 14 residues. With 6 bases removed from V and 8 bases from J, the gap between germline ends came to 16 bases. CDR1 is MDHEN, CDR2 SYDVKM, per germline. The CDR3 coding sequence is TGTGCCAGCAGCCGTACCGTAGAGGGCGAAAAACTGTTTTTT. Protein: CASSRTVEGEKLFF.

A few counts support this clone. The J gene is TRBJ1-3, the V gene TRBV7-9, with a weak D call TRBD1 (6 bases). In germline, CDR1 is SEHNR, CDR2 FQNEAQ (reference sequence). The CDR3 runs to 14 residues. The V and J ends lost 4 bases and 2 bases respectively, with 9 bases between them. CDR3 in amino acids: CASSSWTAGNTIYF. CDR3 bases: TGTGCCAGCAGCTCCTGGACAGCTGGAAACACCATATATTTT.

This clone came up a few times. V usage is TRBV10-2 and J usage is TRBJ2-1, with 7 positions matching TRBD1. This CDR3 has 16 residues. Germline V gene sequence: CDR1 WSHSY, CDR2 SAAADI. J lost 2 bases, V lost 0 bases, and 4 bases had no gene match. This CDR3 is CASSESTGWTYNEQFF. In DNA, the CDR3 is TGCGCCAGCAGTGAGTCGACAGGGTGGACCTACAATGAGCAGTTCTTC.

This chain joins TRBV5-1 and TRBJ1-6; the D gene is possibly TRBD1 (5 bases). In germline, CDR1 is SGHRS, CDR2 YFSETQ. CDR3 size: 17 residues. Trimming stripped 0 bases from V and 5 bases from J, with 15 bases between. The CDR3 loop is CASSLVKRGTDNSPLHF. In nucleotides, the CDR3 is TGCGCCAGCAGCTTGGTAAAGCGCGGGACCGATAATTCACCCCTCCACTTT. The variable domain in full, completed from reference TRBV5-1 and TRBJ1-6, reads KAGVTQTPRYLIKTRGQQVTLSCSPISGHRSVSWYQQTPGQGLQFLFEYFSETQRNKGNFPGRFSGRQFSNSRSEMNVSTLELGDSALYLCASSLVKRGTDNSPLHFGNGTRLTVT.

This clone is a singleton in its sample. A read error may account for a junction end that differs from germline. The chain employs TRBV6-5 and TRBJ2-1; weak D call: TRBD1 (6 bases). The length of the CDR3 is 11 residues. Germline V gene lookup returns CDR1 MNHEY and CDR2 SVGAGI. The CDR3 loop is CASSQGQLRVF. CDR3 bases: TGTGCCAGCAGCCAAGGACAGCTAAGGGTCTTC.

The CDR3 region has the DNA TGTGCCAGCAGTTTAAGAGGTGAGCAGTTCTTC. As protein: CASSLRGEQFF. The chain employs TRBV28 and TRBJ2-1; no clear D gene. The CDR3 spans 11 residues. Trimming cost V 2 bases and J 9 bases, with 5 bases left between them. CDR1 MDHEN and CDR2 SYDVKM come from the germline V gene.

A single count supports this clone. CDR3 loop: CASKPTGSGEKLFF. The DNA of the CDR3 is TGCGCCTCGAAACCGACAGGGAGTGGTGAAAAACTGTTTTTT. The V and J genes are TRBV5-1 and TRBJ1-4; 7 bases agree with TRBD1. Germline CDR1 and CDR2: SGHRS and YFSETQ. CDR3 size: 14 residues. The ends lost 10 bases at V and 7 bases at J; junction bases unmatched: 13.